The sequence of this TCR beta chain was determined in a study of blood T cells in healthy people across ages. This clonotype has at least ten counts. Its target is not known. Findings of the study overall: TCR beta diversity was tightly associated with the proportion of naive T cells. The study lacked donor CMV status, which possibly confounded expanded clonotype changes.

For the second PCR, which ran for about 7 to 11 cycles, a sample-barcoded 5' primer and a J-beta primer mix were used. The yield of each sample was at least 2.5 million CDR3-containing paired-end reads. TCRdb reanalysed the 5' RACE reads using MiXCR and keeps one entry per CDR3 protein. This sample has roughly 680,000 distinct CDR3 sequences, with 40% to 65% found just once. Germline V gene lookup returns CDR1 MRHNA and CDR2 SNTAGT. CDR3 length: 13 amino acids. The V and J ends lost 2 bases and 5 bases respectively, with 10 bases between them. Healthy Caucasian individuals from Russia aged roughly 6 to 90 were enrolled as donors.

The sequencing input was blood. The rearrangement links TRBV6-4 to TRBJ2-7; a weak D match, TRBD2 (5 bases). This clonotype was obtained from a woman over 75 in good health. CDR3 in DNA: TGTGCCAGCAGTGACAGGGTCGGGGACGAGCAGTACTTC. Its protein product is CASSDRVGDEQYF.